Listed here are 20 T cell receptor beta chains from one sample, sequenced in a study of preoperative IRX-2 immunotherapy in early breast cancer. Treatment here: preoperative locoregional IRX-2 cytokine immunotherapy. Profiled with immunoSEQ multiplex PCR; TCRdb holds only in-frame clones, not every one. This repertoire shows 25,000 or so clones, 80% to 90% found once; its top ten account for roughly 9%. This material consisted of tumor tissue, taken after IRX-2 immunotherapy. The receptors shown here come from a human donor with breast cancer.

V and J are TRBV5-6 and TRBJ1-2, with D possibly TRBD1 on 5 matching bases. This CDR3 has 15 amino acids. The V gene's germline CDR1 is SGHDT and CDR2 YYEEEE. V lost 0 bases to trimming and J lost 4 bases, with 13 bases between them. The CDR3 region has the DNA TGTGCCAGCAGCTTGGCGCAGGGAGATGGCTATGGCTACACCTTC. As protein: CASSLAQGDGYGYTF.

V usage is TRBV7-2 and J usage is TRBJ1-5, with 8 bases identical to TRBD1. Germline lookup yields CDR1 SGHTA and CDR2 FQGNSA. The J segment lost 3 bases and the V segment lost 6 bases, leaving 7 bases of the junction unmatched. The CDR3 spans 15 residues. CDR3 region: CASRNEDRANQPQHF. CDR3 coding DNA: TGTGCCAGCAGAAATGAGGACAGGGCCAATCAGCCCCAGCATTTT.

The gene calls are TRBV7-8 and TRBJ2-3; 9 bases line up with TRBD1. The CDR3 extends over 16 amino acids. With V trimmed by 1 base and J by 5 bases, 7 bases remained unmatched. CDR1 is SGHVS, CDR2 FQNEAQ, per germline. The CDR3 loop reads CASSLGRTGAGDTQYF. The CDR3 nucleotides are TGTGCCAGCAGCTTAGGCCGGACAGGGGCGGGAGATACGCAGTATTTT. The full variable domain, its missing parts supplied by reference TRBV7-8 and TRBJ2-3, is GAGVSQSPRYKVAKRGQDVALRCDPISGHVSLFWYQQALGQGPEFLTYFQNEAQLDKSGLPSDRFFAERPEGSVSTLKIQRTQQEDSAVYLCASSLGRTGAGDTQYFGPGTRLTVL.

The chain is built from TRBV2 and TRBJ2-5; perhaps TRBD2 as D (5 bases). Trimming took off 1 base at V and 2 bases at J, with 11 bases between the two ends. This CDR3 is built from 15 residues. CDR1 is SNHLY and CDR2 is FYNNEI in the germline V gene. The DNA of the CDR3 is TGTGCCAGCAGTGAAGAGGCTAGCCTACAAGAGACCCAGTACTTC. This gives the protein CASSEEASLQETQYF.

The rearrangement links TRBV4-3 to TRBJ1-5, with D perhaps matching TRBD1 (5 bases). Trimming cost V 0 bases and J 5 bases, with 8 bases left between them. Germline CDR1 and CDR2: LGHNA and YSLEER. The CDR3 has 14 residues. The CDR3 reads CASSQESGHQPQHF. The CDR3 nucleotides are TGCGCCAGCAGCCAAGAGTCGGGGCATCAGCCCCAGCATTTT.

The rearrangement joins TRBV21-1 to TRBJ1-5; the table's TRBD1 call for D was not verified on the DNA. TRBV21-1 is deemed a pseudogene. The CDR3 covers 18 residues. CDR3 nucleotide sequence: TGTGCCAGCAGCACCCTCAGGGGTGTCTCCAGGGTCGATCAGCCCCAGCATTTT. Protein: CASSTLRGVSRVDQPQHF.

The J gene is TRBJ2-5, the V gene TRBV28, with TRBD2 matching 13 bases. With 7 bases clipped from V and 6 bases from J, the junction kept 8 bases outside the gene matches. This CDR3 has 15 residues. Germline values: CDR1 MDHEN, CDR2 SYDVKM. CDR3 sequence reads: CASISGLAGTKTQYF. CDR3 DNA: TGTGCCAGCATCTCGGGACTAGCGGGAACAAAGACCCAGTACTTC.

This clone was counted between two and nine times. The J gene is TRBJ1-1, the V gene TRBV28, with D tentatively TRBD1 (5 bases). Per germline, CDR1 MDHEN and CDR2 SYDVKM. V was pared by 5 bases and J by 10 bases, with 14 bases between. The CDR3 spans 12 residues. The CDR3 region is CASSTPGPGAFF. The CDR3 nucleotides read TGTGCCAGCAGTACACCAGGGCCTGGAGCTTTCTTT.

The chain uses TRBV9 and TRBJ2-7, with 7 bases matching TRBD1. The CDR3 runs 15 residues. Trimming removed 0 bases from V and 0 bases from J; junction bases left unmatched: 3. Germline V gives CDR1 SGDLS, CDR2 YYNGEE. CDR3 sequence reads: CASSVGPGGSYEQYF. The DNA of the CDR3 is TGTGCCAGCAGCGTAGGCCCAGGGGGCTCCTACGAGCAGTACTTC.

The CDR3 DNA reads as TGTGCCAGCAGCTTACTAGGGTACGAGCAGTACTTC. It specifies CASSLLGYEQYF. This chain joins TRBV7-9 and TRBJ2-7; D unresolved. The CDR3 sequence is 12 residues long. V was trimmed by 2 bases and J by 4 bases, leaving 6 bases between them. Per the germline V gene, CDR1 is SEHNR and CDR2 is FQNEAQ (reference sequence).

The chain carries TRBV6-6 and TRBJ1-5; possibly TRBD1 for D (6 bases). Trimming pared 0 bases from V and 11 bases from J, leaving 8 bases between. Germline V gives CDR1 MNHNY, CDR2 SVGAGI (reference sequence). The CDR3 consists of 12 residues. The DNA for the CDR3 is TGTGCCAGCAGTTACTCGCAGGGGACCCAGCATTTT. Translation gives CASSYSQGTQHF.

The J gene is TRBJ1-2, the V gene TRBV9; TRBD1 matches at 7 bases. The V gene end was trimmed by 0 bases and the J gene end by 8 bases; junction bases not matched to a gene: 16. The germline CDR1 and CDR2 sequences are SGDLS and YYNGEE. The CDR3 spans 17 residues. This chain's CDR3 is CASSVGPIGVGGRGYTF. Here the CDR3 DNA reads TGTGCCAGCAGCGTAGGCCCCATAGGGGTAGGGGGCCGGGGCTACACCTTC.

The CDR3 loop is CASSELSGGSGELFF. The CDR3 DNA reads TGTGCCAGCAGTGAATTGTCGGGGGGGTCGGGGGAGCTGTTTTTT. The J gene is TRBJ2-2, the V gene TRBV6-4; TRBD2 agrees at 8 bases. Germline CDR1 and CDR2: MRHNA and SNTAGT. J was trimmed by 8 bases and V by 3 bases; bases with no gene match: 8. This CDR3 spans 15 amino acids.

This chain joins TRBV5-4 and TRBJ1-5, with 8 bases matching TRBD1. Germline-derived CDR1 and CDR2 are SGHNT and YYREEE (reference sequence). This CDR3 has 14 residues. V lost 4 bases and J lost 2; bases outside the gene matches: 2. The CDR3 loop reads CASSPGQGNQPQHF. CDR3 bases: TGTGCCAGCAGCCCGGGACAGGGCAATCAGCCCCAGCATTTT.

V gene TRBV5-1 combines with J gene TRBJ2-7, with 9 nucleotides matching TRBD1. CDR1 is SGHRS, CDR2 YFSETQ, per germline. CDR3 size: 15 residues. V was clipped by 4 bases and J by 3 bases; unmatched bases: 8. The CDR3 DNA reads TGCGCCAGCAGCGTAACCGGGACAGGGTTCTACGAGCAGTACTTC. Translating it yields CASSVTGTGFYEQYF.

This clone was counted once. This sequence joins TRBV18 and TRBJ2-7, with D unclear. Trimming left V 3 bases short and J 1 base short, with 4 bases between. Per the germline V gene, CDR1 is KGHSH and CDR2 is LQKENI. The CDR3 length is 12 residues. This CDR3 is CASSPLSYEQYF. The CDR3 region has the DNA TGTGCCAGCTCACCGCTTTCCTACGAGCAGTACTTC.

This clone came up once. V usage is TRBV5-1 and J usage is TRBJ1-1; D ambiguous. V lost 0 bases to trimming and J lost 0 bases, with 18 bases between them. Germline CDR1 and CDR2: SGHRS and YFSETQ. The CDR3 runs 18 residues. As DNA, the CDR3 is TGCGCCAGCAGCTTGGGGCCGGGCCTCCAGAGGGTGAACACTGAAGCTTTCTTT. It translates to CASSLGPGLQRVNTEAFF.

The genes are TRBV28 and TRBJ1-2, with a tentative D call TRBD1 (5 bases). Germline V lookup: CDR1 MDHEN, CDR2 SYDVKM. V was shortened by 3 bases and J by 4 bases, with 9 bases between the two germline ends. There are 13 residues in the CDR3. CDR3 sequence reads: CASSFSGTYGYTF. CDR3 nucleotide sequence: TGTGCCAGCAGTTTCTCAGGGACCTATGGCTACACCTTC.

This clone was seen a single time. J is TRBJ2-7 and V is TRBV6-5, with 9 bases that match TRBD1. The CDR3 consists of 15 residues. Trimming removed 4 bases from V and 4 bases from J; junction bases left unmatched: 8. Germline V gene sequence: CDR1 MNHEY, CDR2 SVGAGI. The CDR3 sequence: CASSSPGTGIYEQYF. In nucleotides, the CDR3 is TGTGCCAGCAGTTCCCCGGGGACAGGGATTTACGAGCAGTACTTC.

This clone showed up just once. The chain carries TRBV4-1 and TRBJ2-1; D not resolved. The CDR3 has 18 residues. Germline lookup yields CDR1 MGHRA and CDR2 YSYEKL. V dropped 0 bases and J dropped 1 base, with 16 bases sitting between them. The DNA for the CDR3 is TGCGCCAGCAGCCAAGATCTCGTGCCGATCAGATCCTACAATGAGCAGTTCTTC. This sequence encodes CASSQDLVPIRSYNEQFF.